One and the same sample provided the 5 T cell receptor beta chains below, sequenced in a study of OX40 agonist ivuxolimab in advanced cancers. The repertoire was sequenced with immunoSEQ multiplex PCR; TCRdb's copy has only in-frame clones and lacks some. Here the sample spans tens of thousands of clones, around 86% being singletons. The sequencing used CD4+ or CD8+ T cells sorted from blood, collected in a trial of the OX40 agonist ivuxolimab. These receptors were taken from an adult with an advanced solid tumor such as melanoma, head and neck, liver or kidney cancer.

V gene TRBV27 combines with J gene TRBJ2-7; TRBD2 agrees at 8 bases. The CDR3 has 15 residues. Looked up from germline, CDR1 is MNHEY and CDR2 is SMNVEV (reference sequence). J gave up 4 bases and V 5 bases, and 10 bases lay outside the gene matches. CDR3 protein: CASSPSGAGVYEQYF. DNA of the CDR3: TGTGCCAGCAGTCCCTCCGGAGCGGGAGTATACGAGCAGTACTTC.

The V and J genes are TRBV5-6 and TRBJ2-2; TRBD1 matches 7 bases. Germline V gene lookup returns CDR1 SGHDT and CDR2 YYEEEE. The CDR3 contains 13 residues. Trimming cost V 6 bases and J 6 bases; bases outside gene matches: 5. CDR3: CASIQGVAGELFF. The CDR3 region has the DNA TGTGCCAGCATTCAGGGGGTAGCCGGGGAGCTGTTTTTT.

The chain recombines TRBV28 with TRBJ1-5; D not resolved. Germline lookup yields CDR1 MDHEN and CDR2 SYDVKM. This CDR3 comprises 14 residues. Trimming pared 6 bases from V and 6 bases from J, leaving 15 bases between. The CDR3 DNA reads TGTGCCAGCAGCCTTCTCCTCGGTAGTCAGCCCCAGCATTTT. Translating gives CASSLLLGSQPQHF.

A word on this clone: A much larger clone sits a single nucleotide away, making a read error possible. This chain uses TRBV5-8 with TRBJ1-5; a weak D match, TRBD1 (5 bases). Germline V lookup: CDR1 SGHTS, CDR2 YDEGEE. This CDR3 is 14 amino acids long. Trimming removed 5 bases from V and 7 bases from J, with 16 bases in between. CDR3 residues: CASRDNGEGQPQHF. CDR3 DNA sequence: TGTGCCAGCAGGGACAACGGAGAAGGGCAGCCCCAGCATTTT. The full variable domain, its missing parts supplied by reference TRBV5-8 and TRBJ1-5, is EAGVTQSPTHLIKTRGQQATLRCSPISGHTSVYWYQQALGLGLQFLLWYDEGEERNRGNFPPRFSGRQFPNYSSELNVNALELEDSALYLCASRDNGEGQPQHFGDGTRLSIL.

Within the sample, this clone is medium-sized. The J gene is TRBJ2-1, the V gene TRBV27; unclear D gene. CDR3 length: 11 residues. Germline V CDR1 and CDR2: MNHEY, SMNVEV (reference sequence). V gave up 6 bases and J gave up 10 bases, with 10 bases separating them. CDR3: CASSLVGEQFF. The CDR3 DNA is TGTGCCAGCAGCTTGGTTGGCGAGCAGTTCTTC.